This T cell receptor (beta chain) stems from a study of cytomegalovirus exposure and HLA in healthy donors. Findings and caveats of the study: As confirmed in vitro, three CMV-associated chains were specific for CMV antigens.

With regard to this clone: The antigen is unknown.

The PCR used 60 Vbeta and 13 Jbeta primers. Assay used: immunoSEQ multiplex PCR; TCRdb lists only in-frame clones, some missing. Here the sample spans tens of thousands of clones, 70% being singletons. Germline V lookup: CDR1 GTSNPN, CDR2 SVGIG (reference sequence). This CDR3 region has 15 residues. The V end lost 0 bases, the J end lost 2 bases, and 13 bases lay between the germline ends. The TCR originated in a woman aged 60-70 years in good health and CMV-seropositive. Sequencing was performed on PBMCs. This chain connects TRBV30 to TRBJ1-2; D may be TRBD1 (5 bases). CDR3 coding DNA: TGTGCCTGGAGTGTTGGAGGGGCAGTCAACTATGGCTACACCTTC. It is translated as CAWSVGGAVNYGYTF.